The 5 T cell receptor beta chains reported below all come from one sample, sequenced in a study of blood T cell repertoires in COVID-19. The method was immunoSEQ multiplex PCR; TCRdb's version includes in-frame clones alone and lacks a portion of them. Found here are about 200,000 clones, approximately 87% of them singletons; the top ten hold roughly 0.78%. Sequencing was carried out using peripheral blood. The source is a woman aged 70-85 years with acute or convalescent COVID-19.

This clone appeared a few times. V is TRBV3-1 (or the pseudogene TRBV3-2) and J is TRBJ1-3; TRBD1 might be the D (6 bases). V was trimmed by 4 bases and J by 0 bases, leaving 25 bases between them. The CDR3 is made up of 20 amino acids. Germline values: CDR1 LGHDT, CDR2 YNNKEL (reference sequence). Here the CDR3 reads CASSRTAGAKRRHSGNTIYF. The CDR3 DNA sequence: TGTGCCAGCAGCCGCACTGCGGGGGCCAAACGACGGCACTCTGGAAACACCATATATTTT.

V is TRBV18 and J is TRBJ1-2, with TRBD1 matching over 9 bases. This CDR3 has 14 amino acids. CDR1 is KGHSH and CDR2 is LQKENI in the germline V gene. Losses at the gene ends were 6 bases for V and 2 bases for J; bases not matched to a gene: 4. In DNA, the CDR3 is TGTGCCAGCTCGGGACAGGGTCGGAACTATGGCTACACCTTC. It translates to CASSGQGRNYGYTF.

The chain carries TRBV5-1 and TRBJ1-3; weak D call: TRBD1 (5 bases). Trimming took 4 bases from V and 4 from J, leaving 15 bases between them. CDR1 and CDR2 from the germline V gene are SGHRS and YFSETQ. The CDR3 length is 15 residues. CDR3 loop: CASSVAGTPGNTIYF. Written as DNA, the CDR3 is TGCGCCAGCAGCGTCGCGGGGACCCCGGGAAACACCATATATTTT.

This sequence joins TRBV14 and TRBJ2-3; 9 bases are a match to TRBD1. V trimming: 0 bases; J trimming: 4 bases; junction bases outside the gene matches: 5. This CDR3 has 16 residues. Germline CDR1 and CDR2: SGHDN and FVKESK. The CDR3 nucleotides read TGTGCCAGCAGCCAAGATGGGACAGGGCCCTCAGATACGCAGTATTTT. This sequence encodes CASSQDGTGPSDTQYF.

The chain is built from TRBV11-3 and TRBJ1-6; perhaps TRBD1 as D (5 bases). V was pared by 3 bases and J by 13 bases, with 19 bases between. Germline values: CDR1 SGHNT, CDR2 YENEEA. The CDR3 covers 15 residues. CDR3 bases: TGTGCCAGCAGCTTGCGTTCGACAGCCTCTGGGCCCCTCCACTTT. This translates into CASSLRSTASGPLHF.